This is a list of T cell receptor beta chains from one sample in a study of T-cell reconstitution after alpha-beta-depleted transplantation in children. A single record per CDR3 protein comes from TCRdb applying MiXCR to the PCR reads. The sample holds fewer than 550,000 distinct CDR3 sequences; 10% to 12% are singletons and the top ten take around 15%. The source material was PBMCs, mostly from graft donor cells, sampled 180 days after TCRalphabeta/CD19-depleted stem cell transplant. The receptors derive from a female patient between 2 and 10 years old who had a stem cell transplant for aplastic anemia, so the T cells may come from the graft donor. Both conserved end residues are part of each CDR3. A D gene is named only where the DNA matches it firmly. For some rows the clone size is stated as once, few or many, or as a class when expanded; others skip it.

CDR3nt,CDR3aa,v_gene,j_gene,d_gene,abundance
TGTGCCAGCAGCCGACCAGGGACAGGGAACAATGAGCAGTTCTTC,CASSRPGTGNNEQFF,TRBV14,TRBJ2-1,TRBD1,many
TGCAGCGCTCGACAGGCTGAAGCTTTCTTT,CSARQAEAFF,TRBV29-1,TRBJ1-1,NA,many
TGCAGTGCAGCGGACAGAACCGGCTCCTACAATGAGCAGTTCTTC,CSAADRTGSYNEQFF,TRBV20-1,TRBJ2-1,NA,many
TGTGCCAGCAGTTTTGTTGGAGGAGCAAGCGGTCCCTACTACGAGCAGTACTTC,CASSFVGGASGPYYEQYF,TRBV28,TRBJ2-7,NA,many
TGTGCCAGCAGCTTAGGCTCCGCGATCTTCAATCAGCCCCAGCATTTT,CASSLGSAIFNQPQHF,TRBV7-2,TRBJ1-5,NA,many
TGTGCCAGCCCCATTATGTGGGAGGACGATCTCACAGATACGCAGTATTTT,CASPIMWEDDLTDTQYF,TRBV3-1,TRBJ2-3,NA,few
TGCGCCAGCAGCCATCGCAACGAGAACAATGAGCAGTTCTTC,CASSHRNENNEQFF,TRBV4-1,TRBJ2-1,NA,few
TGTGCCAGCAGCCCACACGCGAGTGCCCGGCAAGCTTTCTTT,CASSPHASARQAFF,TRBV4-2,TRBJ1-1,NA,many
TGTGCCAGCAGCTCCTCGGGACACACCTACGAGCAGTACTTC,CASSSSGHTYEQYF,TRBV11-3,TRBJ2-7,NA,NA
TGTGCCATAACTCCGGGACTAGCGGGAGGAACAGATACGCAGTATTTT,CAITPGLAGGTDTQYF,TRBV10-3,TRBJ2-3,TRBD2,few
TGTGCCTGGAGCGCGGGACATTCTCGATCACCCCTCCACTTT,CAWSAGHSRSPLHF,TRBV30,TRBJ1-6,NA,NA
TGCAGCGTTGAGACAGGGGACAATCAGCCCCAGCATTTT,CSVETGDNQPQHF,TRBV29-1,TRBJ1-5,TRBD1,NA
TGTGCCAGCAGCCAAGGTTTAGGGACAAATTTTGCCCAGCATTTT,CASSQGLGTNFAQHF,TRBV3-1,TRBJ1-5,NA,few
TGTGCCAGCTCACCGAGGGACAGTTACCAAGAGACCCAGTACTTC,CASSPRDSYQETQYF,TRBV18,TRBJ2-5,TRBD1,NA
TGCAGTGCTAGAGTTAGCGGGAGGAGTACCTACAATGAGCAGTTCTTC,CSARVSGRSTYNEQFF,TRBV20-1,TRBJ2-1,TRBD2,NA
TGTGCCAGCAGCTTAGAGGGATTCACTGAAGCTTTCTTT,CASSLEGFTEAFF,TRBV6-2/TRBV6-3,TRBJ1-1,NA,NA
TGTGCCAGCAATTGGGATGCTAAAAGGGACCGCGGAGGGCACACCGGGGAGCTGTTTTTT,CASNWDAKRDRGGHTGELFF,TRBV28,TRBJ2-2,NA,many
TGCAGTGCTAGAGATGAAGGGACAGGGGCCAAAAACAGTCAGTACTTC,CSARDEGTGAKNSQYF,TRBV20-1,TRBJ2-4,TRBD1,NA
TGTGCCAGCAGCACAACCGGGACAGGGAACACTGAAGCTTTCTTT,CASSTTGTGNTEAFF,TRBV9,TRBJ1-1,TRBD1,NA
TGTGCCAGTAGTGATTGGAATTTGGAAGTGCAAGAGACCCAGTACTTC,CASSDWNLEVQETQYF,TRBV19,TRBJ2-5,NA,NA
TGTGCCAGCACCGACCGGATCGGAGATACGCAGTATTTT,CASTDRIGDTQYF,TRBV6-6,TRBJ2-3,NA,NA
TGTGCCAGTAGTAGCCCGGACAGGGGGCTGGGAAGCTACACCTTC,CASSSPDRGLGSYTF,TRBV19,TRBJ1-2,TRBD1,few
TGCGCCAGCAGCTTGGCAGGGGTCGAAGCTAACTATGGCTACACCTTC,CASSLAGVEANYGYTF,TRBV5-1,TRBJ1-2,NA,many
TGTGCCAGCAGCGCAGACAGGGGGGCTCAGCCCCAGCATTTT,CASSADRGAQPQHF,TRBV7-9,TRBJ1-5,TRBD1,few
TGTGCCAGCTCACCACTCGGCAGTTTCAGGGGGCCCTATGGCTACACCTTC,CASSPLGSFRGPYGYTF,TRBV18,TRBJ1-2,TRBD1,NA
TGTGCCAGCAGGAAGACTAGCGCGGGGGAGACCCAGTACTTC,CASRKTSAGETQYF,TRBV2,TRBJ2-5,TRBD2,few
TGCAGCGTTGAAGGGACAGGGTTCGCCGGGGAGCTGTTTTTT,CSVEGTGFAGELFF,TRBV29-1,TRBJ2-2,TRBD1,many
TGCAGCGTTGAAGAGAAAGGGACTAGCGGGAGGATGTACGAGCAGTACTTC,CSVEEKGTSGRMYEQYF,TRBV29-1,TRBJ2-7,TRBD2,many
TGTGCCAGCAGCAACCAGGGACTAGCCAATGAGCAGTTCTTC,CASSNQGLANEQFF,TRBV12-3/TRBV12-4,TRBJ2-1,TRBD2,NA
TGTGCCAGCAGAACGAATCAGGGGACCCAGTACTTC,CASRTNQGTQYF,TRBV6-2/TRBV6-3,TRBJ2-5,NA,NA
TGTGCCAGCAGTTTAGAACTCGAAAGACCAGGCGAGCAGTTCTTC,CASSLELERPGEQFF,TRBV28,TRBJ2-1,NA,few
TGCAGTGCCACTACAGTCATCTATGGCTACACCTTC,CSATTVIYGYTF,TRBV20-1,TRBJ1-2,NA,NA
TGTGCCAGCAGCTTAGACGGCGGAAACACCGGGGAGCTGTTTTTT,CASSLDGGNTGELFF,TRBV7-9,TRBJ2-2,NA,NA
TGTGCCTGGAGATCGAACACTGAAGCTTTCTTT,CAWRSNTEAFF,TRBV30,TRBJ1-1,NA,NA
TGTGCCAGCCACCGGGGAGGACTGGGGGAGCTGTTTTTT,CASHRGGLGELFF,TRBV6-6,TRBJ2-2,NA,NA
TGTGCCAGCAGACTTGGACACAGCTCCTACAATGAGCAGTTCTTC,CASRLGHSSYNEQFF,TRBV12-3/TRBV12-4,TRBJ2-1,NA,NA
TGTGCCAGCAGCCCCGTTCGGAGCGGGGCTTACAATGAGCAGTTCTTC,CASSPVRSGAYNEQFF,TRBV7-9,TRBJ2-1,TRBD2,NA
TGTGCCAGCAGTTTCGCGACGGACTACAATGAGCAGTTCTTC,CASSFATDYNEQFF,TRBV12-3/TRBV12-4,TRBJ2-1,NA,once
TGTGCCAGCAGCGTAGCTAGGAGACCCCCTACGAACACCGGGGAGCTGTTTTTT,CASSVARRPPTNTGELFF,TRBV9,TRBJ2-2,NA,few
TGTGCCAGCAGCTCCAGCCCCGCGGTGAGCACTGAAGCTTTCTTT,CASSSSPAVSTEAFF,TRBV7-9,TRBJ1-1,NA,few
TGCGCCAGCAGCCCCGGACAGGGGGCTCACGGGGAGCTGTTTTTT,CASSPGQGAHGELFF,TRBV5-1,TRBJ2-2,TRBD1,NA
TGTGCCAGCAGCTCTCAGGACCGTCACTATGGCTACACCTTC,CASSSQDRHYGYTF,TRBV7-9,TRBJ1-2,NA,NA
TGCGCCAGCAGGCCCGATGTGGGGCCCGGGCAGCCCCAGCATTTT,CASRPDVGPGQPQHF,TRBV5-1,TRBJ1-5,NA,many
TGTGCCAGCAGCTTAAGCGCGAGACTAGCGGATTACAATGAGCAGTTCTTC,CASSLSARLADYNEQFF,TRBV7-8,TRBJ2-1,TRBD2,few
TGTGCCAGCAGCTGGGGTCTAGCGGGAGATTGGGATGAGCAGTTCTTC,CASSWGLAGDWDEQFF,TRBV11-2,TRBJ2-1,TRBD2,few
TGCAGCGTTCGGACTAGCACAGATACGCAGTATTTT,CSVRTSTDTQYF,TRBV29-1,TRBJ2-3,NA,few
TGTGCCAGCAGCCGGCCGCTACATAATTCACCCCTCCACTTT,CASSRPLHNSPLHF,TRBV7-2,TRBJ1-6,NA,few
TGTGCCAGCTCACCTAGTCTAGCGGTTTACAATGAGCAGTTCTTC,CASSPSLAVYNEQFF,TRBV18,TRBJ2-1,TRBD2,many
TGTGCCAGCAGCTTCCCAGGGGGCCCTGGGGCCAACGTCCTGACTTTC,CASSFPGGPGANVLTF,TRBV11-2,TRBJ2-6,TRBD1,NA
TGCAGCGCTGGTTGGGGGCAGCCAGATACGCAGTATTTT,CSAGWGQPDTQYF,TRBV29-1,TRBJ2-3,NA,many
TGTGCCAGCAGCTTAGGGGCAGGGGGTTGGGAAAAACTGTTTTTT,CASSLGAGGWEKLFF,TRBV7-8,TRBJ1-4,TRBD1,NA
TGTGCCAGCAGCCAAGACTGGACTAGCGGGAGGGACAATGAGCAGTTCTTC,CASSQDWTSGRDNEQFF,TRBV4-2,TRBJ2-1,TRBD2,NA
TGTGCCAGCAGCCTGGGACTAGCGGAGACGAGATTC,CASSLGLAETRF,TRBV7-2,TRBJ2-1,TRBD2,NA
TGCGCCAGCAGCATCTGGACGGCTGGCCCCGGGGAGCTGTTTTTT,CASSIWTAGPGELFF,TRBV5-1,TRBJ2-2,NA,NA
TGTGCCAGCAGCCTTCAACTCCTGATTTTGCCCCAGCATTTT,CASSLQLLILPQHF,TRBV12-3/TRBV12-4,TRBJ1-5,NA,few
TGTGCCAGCAGTTTCACAGAAAGCTGGGGCTACACCTTC,CASSFTESWGYTF,TRBV27,TRBJ1-2,NA,NA
TGCAGCGTTCAAACAGGGGGCGCCCACACCGGGGAGCTGTTTTTT,CSVQTGGAHTGELFF,TRBV29-1,TRBJ2-2,TRBD1,many
TGTGCCACCACCGACCGAGATACGCAGTATTTT,CATTDRDTQYF,TRBV12-3/TRBV12-4,TRBJ2-3,NA,few